This entry concerns a single T cell receptor beta chain. Its antigen is still unknown. This sample was taken from a study of cytomegalovirus exposure and HLA in healthy donors. Turning to the study itself: Unique TCRs numbering around 80 million, obtained from HLA-typed donors, made up an early data release. Study-wide points: A later analysis reported that several of the most significant clusters appeared to be linked to common viral pathogens, among them Epstein-Barr virus.

Amplification used 60 Vbeta primers and 13 Jbeta primers. As originally analysed: Later work found 65 million to 85 million unique TCR beta chains, with 9.5 million to 14 million shared. Sequenced by immunoSEQ multiplex PCR; TCRdb stores in-frame clones only, minus some. That table furnishes V, J and clone size, whereas the DNA furnished D and trimming. The repertoire table contains roughly 190,000 clones. In germline, CDR1 is KGHSH, CDR2 LQKENI. Unmatched junction bases numbered 7, after V lost 3 bases and J lost 7 bases. This CDR3 has 14 amino acids. The origin of this receptor is a woman under 30 in good health and CMV-seropositive. Sequences were obtained from PBMCs. V is TRBV18 and J is TRBJ2-5, with 8 bases that match TRBD1. The CDR3 is CASSPYGQGGTQYF. CDR3 in DNA: TGTGCCAGCTCACCTTACGGACAGGGAGGGACCCAGTACTTC.